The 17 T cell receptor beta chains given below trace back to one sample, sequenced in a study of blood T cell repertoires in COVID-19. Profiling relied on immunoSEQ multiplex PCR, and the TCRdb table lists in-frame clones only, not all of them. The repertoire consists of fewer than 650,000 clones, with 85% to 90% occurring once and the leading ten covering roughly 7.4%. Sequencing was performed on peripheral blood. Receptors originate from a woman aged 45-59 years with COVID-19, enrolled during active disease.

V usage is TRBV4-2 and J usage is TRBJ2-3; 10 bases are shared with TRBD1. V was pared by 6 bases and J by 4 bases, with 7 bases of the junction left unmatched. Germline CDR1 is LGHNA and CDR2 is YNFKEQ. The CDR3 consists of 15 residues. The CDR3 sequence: CASRDDRGLSDTQYF. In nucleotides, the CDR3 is TGTGCCAGCAGGGACGACAGGGGGCTTTCAGATACGCAGTATTTT.

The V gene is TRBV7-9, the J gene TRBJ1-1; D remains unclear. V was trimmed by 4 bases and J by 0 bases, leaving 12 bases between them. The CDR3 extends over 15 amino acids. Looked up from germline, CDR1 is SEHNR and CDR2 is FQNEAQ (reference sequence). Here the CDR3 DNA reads TGTGCCAGCAGCTCCACCGGGTCGGTGAACACTGAAGCTTTCTTT. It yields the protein CASSSTGSVNTEAFF.

The DNA for the CDR3 is TGCGCCAGCAGCATCGAGGGCAGTTTCACGGCCGGGGAGCTGTTTTTT. Protein: CASSIEGSFTAGELFF. The rearrangement links TRBV5-1 to TRBJ2-2, with D perhaps matching TRBD2 (5 bases). The V and J ends lost 4 bases and 6 bases respectively, with 19 bases between them. In germline, CDR1 is SGHRS, CDR2 YFSETQ. CDR3 length equals 16 residues.

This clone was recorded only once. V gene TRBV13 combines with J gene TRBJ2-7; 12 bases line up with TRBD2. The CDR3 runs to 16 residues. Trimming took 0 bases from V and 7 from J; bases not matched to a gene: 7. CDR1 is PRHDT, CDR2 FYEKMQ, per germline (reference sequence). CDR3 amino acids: CASSLGLAGGFGEQYF. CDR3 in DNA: TGTGCCAGCAGCTTAGGACTAGCGGGGGGCTTCGGGGAGCAGTACTTC.

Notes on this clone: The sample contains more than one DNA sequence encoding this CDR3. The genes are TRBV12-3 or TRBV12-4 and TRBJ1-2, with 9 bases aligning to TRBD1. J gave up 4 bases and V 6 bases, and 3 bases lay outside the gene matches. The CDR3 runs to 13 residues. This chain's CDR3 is CASSPGQGYGYTF. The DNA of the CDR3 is TGTGCCAGCAGCCCGGGACAGGGCTATGGCTACACCTTC.

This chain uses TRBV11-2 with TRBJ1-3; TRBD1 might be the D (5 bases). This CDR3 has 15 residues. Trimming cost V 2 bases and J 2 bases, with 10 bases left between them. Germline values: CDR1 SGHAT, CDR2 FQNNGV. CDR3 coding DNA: TGTGCCAGCAGCTTACCTCAGGGAACTGGAAACACCATATATTTT. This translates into CASSLPQGTGNTIYF. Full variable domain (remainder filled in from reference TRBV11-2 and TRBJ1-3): EAGVAQSPRYKIIEKRQSVAFWCNPISGHATLYWYQQILGQGPKLLIQFQNNGVVDDSQLPKDRFSAERLKGVDSTLKIQPAKLEDSAVYLCASSLPQGTGNTIYFGEGSWLTVV.

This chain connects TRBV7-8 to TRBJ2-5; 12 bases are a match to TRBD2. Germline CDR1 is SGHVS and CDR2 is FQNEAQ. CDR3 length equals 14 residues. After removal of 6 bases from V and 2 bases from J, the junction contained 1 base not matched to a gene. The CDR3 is CASRLAGGQETQYF. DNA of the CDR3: TGTGCCAGCAGGCTAGCGGGGGGGCAAGAGACCCAGTACTTC. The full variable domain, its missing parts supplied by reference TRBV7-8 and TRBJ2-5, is GAGVSQSPRYKVAKRGQDVALRCDPISGHVSLFWYQQALGQGPEFLTYFQNEAQLDKSGLPSDRFFAERPEGSVSTLKIQRTQQEDSAVYLCASRLAGGQETQYFGPGTRLLVL.

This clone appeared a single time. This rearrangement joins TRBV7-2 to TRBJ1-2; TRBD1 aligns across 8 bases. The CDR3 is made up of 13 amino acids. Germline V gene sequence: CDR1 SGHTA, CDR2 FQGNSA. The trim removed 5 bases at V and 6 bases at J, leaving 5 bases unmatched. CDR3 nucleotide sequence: TGTGCCAGCAGCCAAGGACAGGGCCATGGCTACACCTTC. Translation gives CASSQGQGHGYTF.

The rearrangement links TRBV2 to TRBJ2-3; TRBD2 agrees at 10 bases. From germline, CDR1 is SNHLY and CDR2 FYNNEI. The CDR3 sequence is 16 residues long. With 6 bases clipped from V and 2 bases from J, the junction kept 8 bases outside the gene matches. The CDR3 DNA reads TGTGCCAGCAGCGCGGGACTAGCGACAGACACAGATACGCAGTATTTT. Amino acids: CASSAGLATDTDTQYF. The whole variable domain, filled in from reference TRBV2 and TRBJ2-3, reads EPEVTQTPSHQVTQMGQEVILRCVPISNHLYFYWYRQILGQKVEFLVSFYNNEISEKSEIFDDQFSVERPDGSNFTLKIRSTKLEDSAMYFCASSAGLATDTDTQYFGPGTRLTVL.

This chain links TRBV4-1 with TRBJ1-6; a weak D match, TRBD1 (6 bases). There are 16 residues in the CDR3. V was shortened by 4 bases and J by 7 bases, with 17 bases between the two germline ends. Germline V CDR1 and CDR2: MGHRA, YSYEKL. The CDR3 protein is CASSPGGGRSNSPLHF. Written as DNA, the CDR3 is TGCGCCAGCAGCCCGGGAGGGGGAAGGTCAAATTCACCCCTCCACTTT.

The CDR3 is CASSFRRGTGPQETQYF. The CDR3 DNA sequence: TGTGCCAGCAGCTTTAGGAGGGGGACAGGCCCCCAAGAGACCCAGTACTTC. This chain links TRBV11-2 with TRBJ2-5; 8 nucleotides agree with TRBD1. Trimming removed 3 bases from V and 1 base from J; junction bases left unmatched: 10. CDR1 and CDR2 from the germline V gene are SGHAT and FQNNGV. CDR3 size: 17 residues.

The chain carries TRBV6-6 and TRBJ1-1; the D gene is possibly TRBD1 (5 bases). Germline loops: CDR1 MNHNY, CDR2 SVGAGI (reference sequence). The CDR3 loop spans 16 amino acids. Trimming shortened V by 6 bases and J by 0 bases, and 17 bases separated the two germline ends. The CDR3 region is CASSRTAGRLNTEAFF. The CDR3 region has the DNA TGTGCCAGCAGCCGTACTGCGGGACGCTTGAACACTGAAGCTTTCTTT.

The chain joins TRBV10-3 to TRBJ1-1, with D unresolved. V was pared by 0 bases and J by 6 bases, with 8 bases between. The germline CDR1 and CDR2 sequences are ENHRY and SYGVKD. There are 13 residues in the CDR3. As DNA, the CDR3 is TGTGCCATCAGTGAGTCGACGGGGTCTGAAGCTTTCTTT. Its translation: CAISESTGSEAFF.

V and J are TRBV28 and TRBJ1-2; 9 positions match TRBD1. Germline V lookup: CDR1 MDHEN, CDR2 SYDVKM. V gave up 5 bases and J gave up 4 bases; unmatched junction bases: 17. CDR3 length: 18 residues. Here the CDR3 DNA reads TGTGCCAGCAGTAGCCCTTCCGGGACAGGGAGGGGCAGCTATGGCTACACCTTC. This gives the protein CASSSPSGTGRGSYGYTF.

The CDR3 protein is CSASLGRLGPQHF. The DNA of the CDR3 is TGCAGTGCTAGTCTGGGCCGCTTGGGGCCCCAGCATTTT. This chain links TRBV20-1 with TRBJ1-5; D ambiguous. Trimming left V 3 bases short and J 9 bases short, with 15 bases between. Looked up from germline, CDR1 is DFQATT and CDR2 is SNEGSKA (reference sequence). The CDR3 has 13 residues.

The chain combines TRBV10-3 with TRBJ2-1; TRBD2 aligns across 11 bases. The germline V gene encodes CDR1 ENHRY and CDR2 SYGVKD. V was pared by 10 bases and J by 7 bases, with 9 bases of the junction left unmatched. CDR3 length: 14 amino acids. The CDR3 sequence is CATTSGGGSNEQFF. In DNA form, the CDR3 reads TGTGCCACTACTAGCGGGGGAGGGTCGAATGAGCAGTTCTTC.

The CDR3 is CAWSALTGEQFF. The CDR3 DNA is TGTGCCTGGAGTGCCCTGACAGGTGAGCAGTTCTTC. This rearrangement joins TRBV30 to TRBJ2-1, with D perhaps matching TRBD1 (6 bases). V was shortened by 1 base and J by 9 bases, with 10 bases between the two germline ends. Germline CDR1 is GTSNPN and CDR2 is SVGIG (reference sequence). The CDR3 is made up of 12 amino acids.